Here is one T cell receptor (beta chain) with its context. Repertoires were generated with immunoSEQ multiplex PCR, while TCRdb's copy carries only in-frame clones and drops some. The sample contains roughly 80,000 clones, about 94% of which appear only once. The data are from a study of human versus mouse CDR3 diversity and MHC coevolution. Germline CDR1 SGDLS, CDR2 YYNGEE. CDR3 length equals 15 residues. With 4 bases removed from V and 3 bases from J, the gap between germline ends came to 13 bases. The chain combines TRBV9 with TRBJ1-4; weak D call: TRBD1 (5 bases). Sequenced: naive CD4+ T cells from blood. The subset was: CD45RO-negative CD62L-positive naive CD4 T cells. The origin of this receptor is a person aged 25 to 75 in good health. CDR3 sequence reads: CASSPRGWANEKLFF. The CDR3 region has the DNA TGTGCCAGCAGCCCCCGGGGGTGGGCTAATGAAAAACTGTTTTTT. Full variable domain (outside the CDR3, taken from reference TRBV9 and TRBJ1-4): DSGVTQTPKHLITATGQRVTLRCSPRSGDLSVYWYQQSLDQGLQFLIQYYNGEERAKGNILERFSAQQFPDLHSELNLSSLELGDSALYFCASSPRGWANEKLFFGSGTQLSVL.